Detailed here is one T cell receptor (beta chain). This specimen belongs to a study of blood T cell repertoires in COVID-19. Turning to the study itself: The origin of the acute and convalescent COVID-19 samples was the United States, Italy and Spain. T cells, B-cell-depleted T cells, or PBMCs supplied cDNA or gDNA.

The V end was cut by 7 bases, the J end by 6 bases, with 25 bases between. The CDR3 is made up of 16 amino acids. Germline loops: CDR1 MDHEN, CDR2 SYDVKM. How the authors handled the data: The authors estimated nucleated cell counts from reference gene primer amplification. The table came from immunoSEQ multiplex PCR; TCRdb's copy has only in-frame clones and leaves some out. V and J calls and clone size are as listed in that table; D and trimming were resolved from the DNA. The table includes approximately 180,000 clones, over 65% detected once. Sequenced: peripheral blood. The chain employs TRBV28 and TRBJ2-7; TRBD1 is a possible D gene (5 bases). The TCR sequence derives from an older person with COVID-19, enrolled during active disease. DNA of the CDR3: TGTGCCAGCAACCTGGCTGGGGCAGGCGTTGATCTCGAGCAGTACTTC. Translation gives CASNLAGAGVDLEQYF.